These 13 T cell receptor beta chains were all obtained from the same sample, sequenced in a study of blood T cell repertoires in COVID-19. Data came from immunoSEQ multiplex PCR; TCRdb stores just in-frame clones and leaves some out. This sample carries 220,000 or so clones, 85% to 90% of them seen once, and the ten largest clones take 0.87%. The sequenced sample was PBMCs or T cells enriched from blood (not recorded which). The receptors were gathered from a man aged 45 to 65 who had been exposed to COVID-19.

The chain combines TRBV4-1 with TRBJ2-2, with a tentative D call TRBD1 (5 bases). CDR3 length: 14 amino acids. CDR1 is MGHRA, CDR2 YSYEKL, per germline. Trimming left V 3 bases short and J 4 bases short, with 9 bases between. In nucleotides, the CDR3 is TGCGCCAGCAGCCAGGGGCTCGGCACCGGGGAGCTGTTTTTT. This translates into CASSQGLGTGELFF.

The chain has TRBV2 and TRBJ1-2; possibly TRBD1 for D (6 bases). The CDR3 runs 11 residues. The germline V gene has CDR1 SNHLY and CDR2 FYNNEI. Trimming pared 4 bases from V and 7 bases from J, leaving 7 bases between. CDR3: CASSVGAGYTF. The CDR3 DNA sequence: TGTGCCAGCAGTGTGGGGGCTGGCTACACCTTC.

The chain is built from TRBV2 and TRBJ1-6, with 7 bases lining up with TRBD1. This CDR3 contains 15 residues. Germline V CDR1 and CDR2: SNHLY, FYNNEI. The trim removed 6 bases at V and 4 bases at J, leaving 6 bases unmatched. DNA of the CDR3: TGTGCCAGCAGCCGGGGGACAGTTTATAATTCACCCCTCCACTTT. Amino acids: CASSRGTVYNSPLHF.

The V call is TRBV18, the J call TRBJ1-1, with a weak D call TRBD1 (6 bases). Germline V gene sequence: CDR1 KGHSH, CDR2 LQKENI. V shed 1 base and J shed 1 base, with 13 bases lying between them. The CDR3 is made up of 16 amino acids. For the CDR3, the DNA is TGTGCCAGCTCACCACTTAGGGGACACCCGAACACTGAAGCTTTCTTT. This sequence encodes CASSPLRGHPNTEAFF.

The rearrangement links TRBV2 to TRBJ1-5; 7 nucleotides line up with TRBD1. Germline loops: CDR1 SNHLY, CDR2 FYNNEI. This CDR3 region has 14 residues. Trimming at V came to 11 bases and at J to 0 bases, leaving 7 bases not matched to a gene. The CDR3 protein is CAVGGVYSNQPQHF. The CDR3 region has the DNA TGTGCCGTAGGGGGCGTCTATAGCAATCAGCCCCAGCATTTT.

This chain joins TRBV4-1 and TRBJ1-2; no reliable D call. This CDR3 region has 16 residues. CDR1 MGHRA and CDR2 YSYEKL come from the germline V gene. V was shortened by 2 bases and J by 2 bases, with 15 bases between the two germline ends. The CDR3 is CASSQPGRDRNYGYTF. The DNA for the CDR3 is TGCGCCAGCAGCCAACCTGGCCGGGATAGGAACTATGGCTACACCTTC.

The V and J genes are TRBV18 and TRBJ1-2, with D maybe TRBD1 (6 bases). Trimming pared 4 bases from V and 7 bases from J, leaving 13 bases between. The germline gives CDR1 KGHSH, CDR2 LQKENI. The CDR3 runs to 13 residues. Here the CDR3 reads CASSQGGTGGYTF. In DNA form, the CDR3 reads TGTGCCAGCTCACAAGGGGGTACGGGTGGCTACACCTTC.

The genes are TRBV28 and TRBJ2-4; the D gene is possibly TRBD2 (7 bases). Germline lookup yields CDR1 MDHEN and CDR2 SYDVKM. The CDR3 totals 17 residues. The V end lost 4 bases, the J end lost 3 bases, and 19 bases lay between the germline ends. The CDR3 bases are TGTGCCAGCAGTTCATGGGGGGGGGCGTCGTACAAAAACATTCAGTACTTC. This gives the protein CASSSWGGASYKNIQYF.

The V and J genes are TRBV14 and TRBJ2-2, with 7 bases aligning to TRBD1. Germline-derived CDR1 and CDR2 are SGHDN and FVKESK. This CDR3 is built from 17 residues. V gave up 0 bases and J gave up 3 bases; unmatched junction bases: 7. The CDR3 here is CASSQDEGTAYTGELFF. For the CDR3, the DNA is TGTGCCAGCAGCCAAGATGAGGGGACAGCGTACACCGGGGAGCTGTTTTTT.

On this clone itself: Other DNA sequences in the sample encode the same CDR3. This rearrangement joins TRBV7-3 to TRBJ2-1, with D possibly TRBD1 on 5 matching bases. The germline V gene has CDR1 SGHTA and CDR2 FQGTGA. Trimming took 8 bases from V and 0 from J, leaving 8 bases between them. CDR3 length equals 13 residues. Here the CDR3 reads CASSRDSYNEQFF. CDR3 coding DNA: TGTGCCAGCTCCAGGGACTCCTACAATGAGCAGTTCTTC.

The chain recombines TRBV2 with TRBJ2-7; 12 nucleotides agree with TRBD2. Germline values: CDR1 SNHLY, CDR2 FYNNEI. With 6 bases clipped from V and 7 bases from J, the junction kept 13 bases outside the gene matches. This CDR3 has 16 amino acids. CDR3 DNA: TGTGCCAGCAGAGATTCTAGCGGGAGGGCCCTTGGGGAGCAGTACGTC. This gives the protein CASRDSSGRALGEQYV.

This chain connects TRBV25-1 to TRBJ2-3; 11 bases are a match to TRBD2. Trimming cost V 3 bases and J 5 bases; bases outside gene matches: 1. CDR1 and CDR2 (germline): MGHDK, SYGVNS. This CDR3 region has 14 residues. The CDR3 DNA is TGTGCCAGCAGTGACACTAGCGGGAGAGATACGCAGTATTTT. This encodes CASSDTSGRDTQYF. The full variable domain, completed using reference TRBV25-1 and TRBJ2-3, is EADIYQTPRYLVIGTGKKITLECSQTMGHDKMYWYQQDPGMELHLIHYSYGVNSTEKGDLSSESTVSRIRTEHFPLTLESARPSHTSQYLCASSDTSGRDTQYFGPGTRLTVL.

The chain joins TRBV28 to TRBJ1-2; 10 positions match TRBD1. There are 15 residues in the CDR3. Germline trimming cut 5 bases from V and 3 bases from J; bases unmatched to any gene: 6. Germline V gene sequence: CDR1 MDHEN, CDR2 SYDVKM. This CDR3 is CASSTDRGRDYGYTF. CDR3 coding DNA: TGTGCCAGCAGTACGGACAGGGGGAGAGACTATGGCTACACCTTC.